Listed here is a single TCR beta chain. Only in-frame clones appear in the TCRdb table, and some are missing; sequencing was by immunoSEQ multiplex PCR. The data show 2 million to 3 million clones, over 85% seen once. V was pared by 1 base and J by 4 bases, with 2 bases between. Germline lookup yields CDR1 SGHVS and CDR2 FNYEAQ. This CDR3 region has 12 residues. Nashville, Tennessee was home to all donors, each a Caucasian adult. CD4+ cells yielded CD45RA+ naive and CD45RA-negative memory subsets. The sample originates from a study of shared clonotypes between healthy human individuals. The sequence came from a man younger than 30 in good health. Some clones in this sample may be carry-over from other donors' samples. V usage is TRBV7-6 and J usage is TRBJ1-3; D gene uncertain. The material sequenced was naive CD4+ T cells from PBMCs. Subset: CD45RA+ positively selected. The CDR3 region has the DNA TGTGCCAGCAGCTTAGACGGAAACACCATATATTTT. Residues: CASSLDGNTIYF.